Below are 8 T cell receptor beta chains sequenced from a single sample in a study of T-cell reconstitution after alpha-beta-depleted transplantation in children. Molecular barcoding with unique molecular identifiers was used for the TCRbeta library. TCRdb ran MiXCR on the PCR reads and lists one entry per CDR3 protein. The table shows 800,000 to 1,000,000 distinct CDR3 sequences, with less than 30% occurring only once. Source: PBMCs, mostly from graft donor cells, taken 360 days after TCRalphabeta/CD19-depleted stem cell transplant. The receptors were gathered from a boy less than two years old who had a stem cell transplant for SCID, so the T cells may come from the graft donor.

The V and J genes are TRBV18 and TRBJ2-5; no reliable D call. The CDR3 is 16 amino acids. The germline V and J ends were trimmed by 3 bases and 1 base, with 15 bases remaining between them. From germline, CDR1 is KGHSH and CDR2 LQKENI. The DNA of the CDR3 is TGTGCCAGCTCACCCAGATTCCAGGCCCCCCAAGAGACCCAGTACTTC. Translation gives CASSPRFQAPQETQYF.

The chain couples TRBV20-1 to TRBJ2-7, with D possibly being TRBD1 or TRBD2 (5 bases each). This CDR3 contains 12 residues. Germline V lookup: CDR1 DFQATT, CDR2 SNEGSKA (reference sequence). Trimming took off 5 bases at V and 3 bases at J, with 11 bases between the two ends. CDR3 sequence: CSAWDRVYEQYF. The DNA for the CDR3 is TGCAGTGCTTGGGACCGCGTCTACGAGCAGTACTTC.

This clonotype was counted only a few times. The chain carries TRBV9 and TRBJ2-7, with 7 bases that match TRBD2. With V trimmed by 4 bases and J by 2 bases, 9 bases remained unmatched. The CDR3 runs 15 residues. Germline CDR1 SGDLS, CDR2 YYNGEE. CDR3 residues: CASSPGRSVTYEQYF. DNA for the CDR3: TGTGCCAGCAGCCCCGGGAGGTCCGTGACCTACGAGCAGTACTTC.

V and J are TRBV20-1 and TRBJ2-1; D unresolved. The CDR3 length is 15 residues. Germline V lookup: CDR1 DFQATT, CDR2 SNEGSKA (reference sequence). Trimming took 6 bases from V and 0 from J, leaving 15 bases between them. CDR3 protein: CSARSPRSSYNEQFF. Here the CDR3 DNA reads TGCAGTGCAAGGTCCCCCAGGAGCTCCTACAATGAGCAGTTCTTC.

The chain couples TRBV3-1 to TRBJ2-5, with no clear D. Trimming took 5 bases from V and 0 from J, leaving 10 bases between them. The germline CDR1 and CDR2 sequences are LGHDT and YNNKEL (reference sequence). There are 14 residues in the CDR3. The CDR3 sequence: CASSGNQYQETQYF. CDR3 nucleotide sequence: TGTGCCAGCAGCGGGAACCAATACCAAGAGACCCAGTACTTC.

This clonotype was seen more than once but under ten times. The chain is built from TRBV12-3 or TRBV12-4 and TRBJ2-3; 10 positions match TRBD1. The J segment lost 1 base and the V segment lost 7 bases, leaving 5 bases of the junction unmatched. This CDR3 is built from 15 residues. This CDR3 reads CASTLGTGGTDTQYF. The DNA of the CDR3 is TGTGCCAGCACTCTCGGGACAGGGGGCACAGATACGCAGTATTTT.

The rearrangement uses TRBV7-2 and TRBJ2-7; D remains unclear. V lost 3 bases, J lost 12 bases, and 18 bases lay in between. The CDR3 spans 13 residues. Germline CDR1 and CDR2: SGHTA and FQGNSA. CDR3 bases: TGTGCCAGCAGCTTCGAGGTCTCGGCAGAACGGTACTTC. It codes for CASSFEVSAERYF.

This rearrangement joins TRBV12-3 or TRBV12-4 to TRBJ2-5; 8 nucleotides match TRBD2. V lost 3 bases and J lost 6; bases outside the gene matches: 9. The CDR3 has 15 residues. The CDR3 bases are TGTGCCAGCAGTTTCGCGGCCAGCGGGGGAAAGACCCAGTACTTC. It is translated as CASSFAASGGKTQYF.